Only one count was recorded for the clone carrying this T cell receptor beta chain. The antigen is not known. Through a sample-barcoded 5' primer and a J-beta primer mix, a second PCR was run for roughly 7 to 11 cycles. TCRdb itself ran the 5' RACE reads through MiXCR, one entry per CDR3 protein. The table records around 750,000 distinct CDR3 sequences, 53% of them present only once. Per germline, CDR1 DFQATT and CDR2 SNEGSKA (reference sequence). The CDR3 extends over 14 amino acids. The sample belongs to a study of blood T cells in healthy people across ages. Study-wide points: A greater number of naive CD4+ cells and higher diversity distinguished long-lived donors from aged donors.

Input material: blood. The clonotype originates from a man at least 80 years old in good health. The V gene is TRBV20-1, the J gene TRBJ2-5; TRBD2 agrees at 7 bases. The DNA end is more similar to TRBJ2-7, so the J call may be wrong. The CDR3 sequence is CSANLLTGGSEQYF. Here the CDR3 DNA reads TGCAGTGCTAACCTACTAACGGGAGGAAGCGAGCAGTACTTC.